This TCR beta chain comes out of a study of cytomegalovirus exposure and HLA in healthy donors. Vbeta (60) and Jbeta (13) primers were used in the PCR. Measured with immunoSEQ multiplex PCR; TCRdb has only the in-frame clones, and not every one. The sample has 200,000 to 250,000 clones, 80% to 85% seen once; the top ten hold around 3%. Broader study findings: V segments that were indistinguishable, TRBV6-2 and TRBV6-3 among them, were omitted from analysis. It was only CMV serostatus that was available as immune exposure information. As a later analysis showed, a missense DCLRE1C variant was linked to trimming of TCR beta V- and J-genes.

In the case of this clone: The antigen is undetermined.

The study sampled nominally healthy donors, though unrecorded immune exposures were likely. CDR3 size: 17 residues. The V end lost 0 bases, the J end lost 0 bases, and 13 bases lay between the germline ends. Germline CDR1 reads SGHTS; CDR2 reads YDEGEE. Sequencing was performed on PBMCs. The sequence was collected from a middle-aged woman in good health and CMV-seronegative. The chain has TRBV5-8 and TRBJ1-5; D remains ambiguous. Written as DNA, the CDR3 is TGTGCCAGCAGCTTGGCCTTGAGGTTGGATAGCAATCAGCCCCAGCATTTT. As protein: CASSLALRLDSNQPQHF.